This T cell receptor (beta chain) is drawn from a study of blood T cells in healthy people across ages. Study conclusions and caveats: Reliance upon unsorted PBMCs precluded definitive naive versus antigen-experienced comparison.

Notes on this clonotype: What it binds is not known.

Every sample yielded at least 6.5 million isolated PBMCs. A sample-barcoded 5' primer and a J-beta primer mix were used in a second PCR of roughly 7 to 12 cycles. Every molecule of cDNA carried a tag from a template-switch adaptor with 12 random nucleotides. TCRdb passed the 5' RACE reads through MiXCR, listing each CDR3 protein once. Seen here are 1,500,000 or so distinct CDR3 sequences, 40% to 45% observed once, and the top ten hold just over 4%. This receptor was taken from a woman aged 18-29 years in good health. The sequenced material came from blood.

The CDR3 region is CASSGQGDNQPQHF. In nucleotides, the CDR3 is TGTGCCAGCAGCGGACAGGGGGACAATCAGCCCCAGCATTTT. The rearrangement links TRBV2 to TRBJ1-5; 10 bases are a match to TRBD1. V lost 6 bases to trimming and J lost 3 bases; unmatched junction nucleotides: 2. The CDR3 sequence is 14 residues long. Germline V lookup: CDR1 SNHLY, CDR2 FYNNEI.